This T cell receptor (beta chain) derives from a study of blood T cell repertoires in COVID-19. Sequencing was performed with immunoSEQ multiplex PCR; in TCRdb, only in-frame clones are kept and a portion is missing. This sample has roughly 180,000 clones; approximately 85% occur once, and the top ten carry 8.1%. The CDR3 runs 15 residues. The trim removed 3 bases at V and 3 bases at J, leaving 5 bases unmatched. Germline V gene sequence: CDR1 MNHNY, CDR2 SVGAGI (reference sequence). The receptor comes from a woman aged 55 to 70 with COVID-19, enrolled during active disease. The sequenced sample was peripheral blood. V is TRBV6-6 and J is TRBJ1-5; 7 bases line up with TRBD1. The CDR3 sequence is CASSYSTGLNQPQHF. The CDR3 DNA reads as TGTGCCAGCAGTTATTCGACAGGGCTCAATCAGCCCCAGCATTTT.